This T cell receptor beta chain derives from a study of patients and donors after allogeneic stem cell transplantation. TCRdb fed the RT-PCR reads into MiXCR, producing one record per CDR3 protein. The sample includes some 880,000 distinct CDR3 sequences, approximately 19% of them seen just once. The clonotype was recovered from a human donor who was either an allogeneic HSCT recipient or a stem cell or donor lymphocyte infusion donor (not recorded which). It is not recorded whose cells these are; they may come from a transplant donor. Sequencing was done on a sample of blood, either unsorted or a sorted T cell fraction (not recorded which).

In nucleotides, the CDR3 is TGTGCCAGCAGTGATAGTATGAGGGTCGGTGGCATGAAGCCCCAGCATTTT. Protein sequence: CASSDSMRVGGMKPQHF. The chain recombines TRBV2 with TRBJ1-5; D is ambiguous. The CDR3 covers 17 residues. Trimming took 3 bases from V and 8 from J, leaving 23 bases between them. Per germline, CDR1 SNHLY and CDR2 FYNNEI.